This TCR beta chain was captured by sequencing in a study of T cell responses to AZD1222 COVID-19 vaccine. Study results and limitations: Variant regions that are unmutated are reportedly the target of nearly half of spike-specific TCRs. Spike-specific TCR repertoires showed rising breadth and depth after two AZD1222 doses. Dominant CD4 TCR responses targeted spike regions 160-218 and 743-854. Mostly white British, mostly female donors; authors suggested clonal diversity may be underestimated.

Note on this clone: Its specificity is unknown.

V lost 0 bases to trimming and J lost 5 bases, with 9 bases between them. The CDR3 is 13 amino acids. Germline CDR1 SGDLS, CDR2 YYNGEE. The protocol was immunoSEQ multiplex PCR, while the TCRdb copy is restricted to in-frame clones and leaves out a portion. The sample yields approximately 67,000 clones, 80% to 90% seen once. The chain carries TRBV9 and TRBJ2-7; tentative D call: TRBD2 (5 bases). This clonotype was sampled from an adult who received the AZD1222 COVID-19 vaccine. The sequencing here drew on peripheral blood, taken 28 days after the second AZD1222 dose. The CDR3 region has the DNA TGTGCCAGCAGCGTAGCAGGAGCGGACGAGCAGTACTTC. Amino acid sequence: CASSVAGADEQYF.